Listed below are T cell receptor beta chains from one sample, sequenced in a study of Ad26.COV2.S vaccination and SARS-CoV-2 variants. Repertoires were generated with immunoSEQ multiplex PCR, while TCRdb's copy carries only in-frame clones and drops some. There are about 440,000 clones in the sample; roughly 91% occur only once, and around 4.2% lies in the top ten. Sequencing was performed on peripheral blood, taken in a trial of Ad26.COV2.S vaccine versus placebo. The receptors come from a person between 18 and 59 years old who received the Ad26.COV2.S COVID-19 vaccine or a placebo. Both conserved end residues are part of each CDR3. Each record gives: V gene, J gene, D gene, clone size, CDR3 protein, CDR3 DNA. The D gene is left open where the match is weak. The size entry is marked missing in some rows and otherwise reads once, few, many or a size class.

TRBV6-1,TRBJ2-7,-,-,CASSEDVGTGSYEQYF,TGTGCCAGCAGTGAAGATGTAGGGACGGGATCCTACGAGCAGTACTTC
TRBV6-5,TRBJ1-5,-,-,CASSRSFNQPQHF,TGTGCCAGCAGTCGCTCCTTCAATCAGCCCCAGCATTTT
TRBV5-8,TRBJ2-1,TRBD2,-,CASSAGTSGTNEQFF,TGTGCCAGCAGCGCCGGGACTAGCGGAACAAATGAGCAGTTCTTC
TRBV28,TRBJ2-7,TRBD1,-,CASSLGQGGYEQYF,TGTGCCAGCAGTTTAGGACAGGGGGGGTACGAGCAGTACTTC
TRBV15,TRBJ2-2,-,few,CATSRDRAPLAGELFF,TGTGCCACCAGCAGAGATAGAGCGCCCCTGGCCGGGGAGCTGTTTTTT
TRBV19,TRBJ2-7,-,-,CASSMGDRRPYEQYF,TGTGCCAGTAGTATGGGAGATAGGCGCCCCTACGAGCAGTACTTC
TRBV19,TRBJ1-6,-,-,CASRDRDNSPLHF,TGTGCCAGTCGGGACCGAGATAATTCACCCCTCCACTTT
TRBV9,TRBJ2-2,TRBD2,-,CASSVGTSGRANGELFF,TGTGCCAGCAGCGTAGGGACTAGCGGGAGGGCCAACGGGGAGCTGTTTTTT
TRBV7-9,TRBJ1-1,-,-,CASSYSDTEAFF,TGTGCCAGCAGCTACTCGGACACTGAAGCTTTCTTT
TRBV12-5,TRBJ2-7,-,-,CASGFGGYEQYF,TGTGCTAGTGGTTTCGGGGGATACGAGCAGTACTTC
TRBV7-9,TRBJ2-7,-,-,CASRPGGSYEQYF,TGTGCCAGCAGACCCGGGGGATCGTACGAGCAGTACTTC
TRBV19,TRBJ2-2,TRBD1,-,CASSMGGTGAITGELFF,TGTGCCAGTAGTATGGGTGGGACAGGGGCAATTACCGGGGAGCTGTTTTTT
TRBV29-1,TRBJ2-7,-,-,CSVDGGSAYEQYF,TGCAGCGTTGATGGGGGGTCTGCCTACGAGCAGTACTTC
TRBV10-2,TRBJ1-6,-,few,CASSDFRVLRNSPLHF,TGCGCCAGCAGTGACTTTAGGGTCTTGCGGAATTCACCCCTCCACTTT
TRBV11-3,TRBJ2-1,-,-,CASSSGRSGNEQFF,TGTGCCAGCAGCTCAGGTCGTAGCGGCAATGAGCAGTTCTTC
TRBV19,TRBJ2-2,-,-,CASSWGPNTGELFF,TGTGCCAGTAGTTGGGGACCTAACACCGGGGAGCTGTTTTTT
TRBV4-2,TRBJ2-2,TRBD1,-,CASSQSIGQGTGELFF,TGTGCCAGCAGCCAATCTATTGGACAGGGGACCGGGGAGCTGTTTTTT
TRBV7-9,TRBJ2-1,TRBD2,-,CASSWGLAGGWEQFF,TGTGCCAGCAGCTGGGGGCTAGCGGGAGGGTGGGAGCAGTTCTTC
TRBV6-5,TRBJ2-1,-,-,CASAGISSYNEQFF,TGTGCCAGCGCGGGAATCAGCTCCTACAATGAGCAGTTCTTC
TRBV12-3/TRBV12-4,TRBJ2-2,-,once,CASSFHGELFF,TGTGCCAGCAGTTTCCACGGGGAGCTGTTTTTT
TRBV9,TRBJ2-7,TRBD2,-,CASSVGGATSGTYEQYF,TGTGCCAGCAGCGTAGGGGGCGCGACTAGCGGAACCTACGAGCAGTACTTC
TRBV6-1,TRBJ1-6,-,-,CASSDLPGRDSPLHF,TGTGCCAGCAGTGATTTGCCAGGGAGGGATTCACCCCTCCACTTT
TRBV7-9,TRBJ2-1,-,-,CASSSDSGGTYNEQFF,TGTGCCAGCAGCTCGGATAGCGGAGGAACCTACAATGAGCAGTTCTTC
TRBV28,TRBJ2-1,-,-,CASSLNNEQFF,TGTGCCAGCAGTTTGAACAATGAGCAGTTCTTC
TRBV24-1,TRBJ2-5,-,-,CATSEGLAPMETQYF,TGTGCCACCAGTGAGGGGCTAGCTCCCATGGAGACCCAGTACTTC
TRBV19,TRBJ2-3,-,-,CATTRQQSTDTQYF,TGTGCCACCACCAGACAACAATCCACAGATACGCAGTATTTT
TRBV6-5,TRBJ1-5,-,-,CASSYSRNQPQHF,TGTGCCAGCAGTTACTCGAGAAATCAGCCCCAGCATTTT
TRBV19,TRBJ2-6,TRBD1,once,CASSIAQGQGSSGANVLTF,TGTGCCAGTAGTATAGCCCAGGGACAGGGGAGCTCTGGGGCCAACGTCCTGACTTTC
TRBV7-8,TRBJ2-6,TRBD2,once,CASPPGAPTGGPGANVLTF,TGTGCCAGCCCCCCGGGGGCCCCAACGGGAGGGCCTGGGGCCAACGTCCTGACTTTC
TRBV5-1,TRBJ2-5,TRBD2,-,CASSLGLAGPTQETQYF,TGCGCCAGCAGCTTGGGGCTAGCGGGACCTACTCAAGAGACCCAGTACTTC
TRBV29-1,TRBJ2-5,-,-,CSVIGEETQYF,TGCAGCGTTATCGGGGAGGAGACCCAGTACTTC
TRBV30,TRBJ2-1,TRBD2,few,CASNPPEAGGSNEQFF,TGTGCCTCCAACCCCCCTGAGGCGGGAGGATCGAATGAGCAGTTCTTC
TRBV6-2/TRBV6-3,TRBJ2-5,TRBD1,-,CASSYSGQGLLNQETQYF,TGTGCCAGCAGTTATTCGGGACAGGGACTCCTCAACCAAGAGACCCAGTACTTC
TRBV25-1,TRBJ2-5,TRBD2,-,CASSRLADGGTQYF,TGTGCCAGCAGTCGACTAGCGGATGGCGGGACCCAGTACTTC
TRBV4-2,TRBJ1-4,-,once,CASSQGGSNEKLFF,TGTGCCAGCAGCCAAGGGGGGTCTAATGAAAAACTGTTTTTT
TRBV28,TRBJ1-5,TRBD1,once,CASSFEAGGRGNQPQHF,TGTGCCAGCAGTTTTGAGGCAGGGGGCCGCGGAAATCAGCCCCAGCATTTT
TRBV5-4,TRBJ2-1,-,-,CASRLDYLSSYNEQFF,TGTGCCAGCAGACTGGACTATTTGAGCTCCTACAATGAGCAGTTCTTC
TRBV19,TRBJ1-6,-,-,CASSTSVSLSSYNSPLHF,TGTGCCAGTAGTACGTCGGTCAGCTTAAGCTCCTATAATTCACCCCTCCACTTT
TRBV29-1,TRBJ2-5,-,-,CSTGSKAYQETQYF,TGCAGCACCGGATCGAAGGCCTACCAAGAGACCCAGTACTTC
TRBV10-3,TRBJ2-7,-,-,CAISESRGETAYEQYF,TGTGCCATCAGTGAGTCCCGGGGTGAAACGGCCTACGAGCAGTACTTC
TRBV24-1,TRBJ2-3,-,-,CATSDSRVDTQYF,TGTGCCACCAGTGATTCGAGAGTCGATACGCAGTATTTT
TRBV18,TRBJ2-5,-,-,CASSENQETQYF,TGTGCCAGCTCCGAAAACCAAGAGACCCAGTACTTC
TRBV7-8,TRBJ1-5,TRBD1,-,CASSLQGQPQHF,TGTGCCAGCAGCCTACAGGGGCAGCCCCAGCATTTT
TRBV12-3/TRBV12-4,TRBJ1-1,-,-,CASTTGGNTEAFF,TGTGCCAGCACGACAGGCGGGAACACTGAAGCTTTCTTT
TRBV2,TRBJ2-5,-,once,CASRGRRQETQYF,TGTGCCAGCAGGGGGCGAAGGCAAGAGACCCAGTACTTC
TRBV15,TRBJ1-6,-,-,CATSRDYRAGENPPLHF,TGTGCCACCAGCAGAGATTACAGGGCAGGAGAAAACCCACCCCTCCACTTT
TRBV5-1,TRBJ2-4,TRBD1,-,CASSPGQGEDIQYF,TGCGCCAGCAGCCCGGGACAGGGAGAGGACATTCAGTACTTC
TRBV6-6,TRBJ1-4,-,-,CASSDLTGANEKLFF,TGTGCCAGCAGTGACCTGACAGGCGCTAATGAAAAACTGTTTTTT
TRBV27,TRBJ2-1,-,-,CASSPDSGTRPFF,TGTGCCAGCAGTCCCGACTCCGGGACAAGGCCCTTCTTC
TRBV28,TRBJ1-1,-,-,CASQVGNTEAFF,TGTGCCTCCCAGGTGGGGAACACTGAAGCTTTCTTT
TRBV3-1/TRBV3-2,TRBJ2-3,TRBD2,-,CATTSGIQDTQYF,TGTGCCACTACTAGCGGGATTCAAGATACGCAGTATTTT
TRBV28,TRBJ2-7,TRBD2,-,CASRHGTRLNGEQYF,TGTGCCAGCAGGCATGGGACTAGGTTGAATGGCGAGCAGTACTTC
TRBV10-3,TRBJ1-6,-,-,CAISEFGQSSYNSPLHF,TGTGCCATCAGTGAGTTTGGGCAGAGCTCCTATAATTCACCCCTCCACTTT
TRBV25-1,TRBJ2-7,-,-,CASSERDTLYEQYF,TGTGCCAGCAGTGAAAGGGACACTTTATACGAGCAGTACTTC
TRBV7-3,TRBJ2-1,-,-,CASSFQGATGNEQFF,TGTGCCAGCAGCTTTCAGGGAGCTACCGGGAATGAGCAGTTCTTC
TRBV5-4,TRBJ2-7,-,-,CASSLDGGSYEQYF,TGTGCCAGCAGCTTGGATGGGGGTTCTTACGAGCAGTACTTC
TRBV12-5,TRBJ2-1,-,few,CASALDGYNEQFF,TGTGCTAGTGCCTTGGACGGCTACAATGAGCAGTTCTTC
TRBV9,TRBJ2-2,-,once,CASSPRREANTGELFF,TGTGCCAGCAGCCCTCGAAGAGAGGCGAACACCGGGGAGCTGTTTTTT
TRBV19,TRBJ1-2,TRBD1,-,CASRALGTDYGYTF,TGTGCCAGTAGGGCGCTGGGGACAGACTATGGCTACACCTTC
TRBV11-2,TRBJ2-7,-,-,CASSSQQGIYEQYF,TGTGCCAGCAGCTCGCAACAGGGTATCTACGAGCAGTACTTC